The 28 T cell receptor beta chains below come from one sample, sequenced in a study of cytomegalovirus exposure and HLA in healthy donors. This PCR relied on a set of 60 Vbeta primers and 13 Jbeta primers. TCRdb keeps only in-frame clones here, not all; method: immunoSEQ multiplex PCR. The table has more than 95,000 clones, roughly four fifths seen once; the top ten hold 1.5% to 2%. Sequenced sample: PBMCs. All receptors come from a woman under 30 in good health and CMV-seronegative.

This rearrangement joins TRBV2 to TRBJ2-7, with 10 bases aligning to TRBD1. V shed 5 bases, J shed 6 bases, and the junction held 7 bases outside the gene matches. The length of the CDR3 is 14 residues. Germline V gene sequence: CDR1 SNHLY, CDR2 FYNNEI. The CDR3 sequence is CASSRGQGGLEQYF. CDR3 in DNA: TGTGCCAGCAGTCGAGGACAGGGGGGGCTCGAGCAGTACTTC. The entire variable domain, with the rest obtained from reference TRBV2 and TRBJ2-7, is as follows: EPEVTQTPSHQVTQMGQEVILRCVPISNHLYFYWYRQILGQKVEFLVSFYNNEISEKSEIFDDQFSVERPDGSNFTLKIRSTKLEDSAMYFCASSRGQGGLEQYFGPGTRLTVT.

The chain combines TRBV2 with TRBJ1-2; 7 bases line up with TRBD1. Germline CDR1 is SNHLY and CDR2 is FYNNEI. V was clipped by 6 bases and J by 4 bases; unmatched bases: 5. The length of the CDR3 is 13 residues. The CDR3 reads CASSYRGFYGYTF. The CDR3 region has the DNA TGTGCCAGCAGCTACAGGGGTTTCTATGGCTACACCTTC.

This chain joins TRBV7-3 and TRBJ2-3; 7 positions agree with TRBD2. Germline V CDR1 and CDR2: SGHTA, FQGTGA. With V trimmed by 0 bases and J by 4 bases, 1 base remained unmatched. This CDR3 region has 14 residues. The CDR3: CASSLTSGSDTQYF. CDR3 DNA: TGTGCCAGCAGCTTAACTAGCGGGTCAGATACGCAGTATTTT.

Points on this clone: One junction end disagrees with the germline gene, perhaps due to a read error. This chain links TRBV7-7 with TRBJ1-1; no reliable D call. This CDR3 region has 13 residues. Germline lookup yields CDR1 SSHAT and CDR2 FNYEAQ (reference sequence). CDR3 bases: TGTGCTAGCAGCGTCCAGGAGAACACTGAAGCTTTCTTT. It specifies CASSVQENTEAFF.

Here the CDR3 reads CASGRPNTGELFF. The CDR3 nucleotides read TGTGCCAGCGGCCGTCCGAACACCGGGGAGCTGTTTTTT. J is TRBJ2-2 and V is TRBV25-1; D is unresolved. V gave up 8 bases and J gave up 0 bases, with 7 bases separating them. CDR3 length: 13 amino acids. Germline lookup yields CDR1 MGHDK and CDR2 SYGVNS.

The J gene is TRBJ1-2, the V gene TRBV21-1. TRBV21-1 is described as a pseudogene. This CDR3 contains 13 residues. CDR3 residues: CASSELTRDGYTF. CDR3 coding DNA: TGTGCCAGCAGCGAATTGACGCGGGATGGCTACACCTTC.

This clone was counted between two and nine times. This chain connects TRBV28 to TRBJ2-3; TRBD1 matches 9 bases. V trimming: 6 bases; J trimming: 4 bases; junction bases outside the gene matches: 8. The CDR3 is 15 residues long. Looked up from germline, CDR1 is MDHEN and CDR2 is SYDVKM. The CDR3 nucleotides read TGTGCCAGCAGCTTGGGACAGGGAAGTTCAGATACGCAGTATTTT. Translation gives CASSLGQGSSDTQYF.

This clone has a single count. V and J are TRBV28 and TRBJ2-2, with D perhaps TRBD2 (6 bases). With 10 bases removed from V and 4 bases from J, the gap between germline ends came to 13 bases. The CDR3 is 13 residues long. Germline lookup yields CDR1 MDHEN and CDR2 SYDVKM. This CDR3 reads CATRLDATGELFF. The CDR3 bases are TGTGCCACCAGACTAGACGCCACCGGGGAGCTGTTTTTT. Using reference TRBV28 and TRBJ2-2 for the parts outside the CDR3, the full variable domain is DVKVTQSSRYLVKRTGEKVFLECVQDMDHENMFWYRQDPGLGLRLIYFSYDVKMKEKGDIPEGYSVSREKKERFSLILESASTNQTSMYLCATRLDATGELFFGEGSRLTVL.

The CDR3 nucleotides are TGCGCCAGCAGCCAAGAGCGGACAGGGGGGTCCTACAATGAGCAGTTCTTC. Encoded protein: CASSQERTGGSYNEQFF. The chain links TRBV4-1 to TRBJ2-1; 10 positions match TRBD1. V lost 0 bases, J lost 1 base, and 3 bases stayed unmatched. Germline CDR1 reads MGHRA; CDR2 reads YSYEKL. The CDR3 is made up of 17 amino acids.

This chain links TRBV28 with TRBJ1-2; 7 nucleotides agree with TRBD1. The J segment lost 7 bases and the V segment lost 4 bases, leaving 3 bases of the junction unmatched. The CDR3 contains 12 residues. Germline values: CDR1 MDHEN, CDR2 SYDVKM. This CDR3 reads CASSSQGVGYTF. The CDR3 nucleotides are TGTGCCAGCAGTTCTCAGGGGGTTGGCTACACCTTC.

Here the CDR3 DNA reads TGTGCCATCACCGGGACATGGGGCTATGGCTACACCTTC. Encoded protein: CAITGTWGYGYTF. This chain links TRBV10-3 with TRBJ1-2, with D maybe TRBD1 (6 bases). The germline gives CDR1 ENHRY, CDR2 SYGVKD. The V end lost 7 bases, the J end lost 4 bases, and 13 bases lay between the germline ends. CDR3 size: 13 residues.

In this sample, this clone turned up once. CDR3 sequence: CASTLAGGPNEQFF. Written as DNA, the CDR3 is TGTGCCAGCACTCTAGCGGGGGGGCCCAATGAGCAGTTCTTC. The chain joins TRBV27 to TRBJ2-1, with TRBD2 matching over 12 bases. The V gene end was trimmed by 7 bases and the J gene end by 6 bases; junction bases not matched to a gene: 4. Germline V gene data show CDR1 as MNHEY and CDR2 as SMNVEV (reference sequence). The CDR3 contains 14 residues.

The chain has TRBV5-4 and TRBJ2-7; the match to TRBD2 covers 9 bases. This CDR3 contains 14 residues. The junction had 6 bases not matched to a gene; V was cut back by 4 bases and J by 4 bases. Per the germline V gene, CDR1 is SGHNT and CDR2 is YYREEE (reference sequence). The chain's CDR3 is CASSLGTSNYEQYF. For the CDR3, the DNA is TGTGCCAGCAGCCTAGGGACTAGCAATTACGAGCAGTACTTC.

The rearrangement uses TRBV6-5 and TRBJ1-6, with 9 bases matching TRBD1. The junction had 10 bases not matched to a gene; V was cut back by 6 bases and J by 10 bases. Germline-derived CDR1 and CDR2 are MNHEY and SVGAGI. The CDR3 runs to 15 residues. The CDR3 reads CASRSGTGTWSPLHF. The CDR3 DNA sequence: TGTGCCAGCAGAAGCGGGACAGGGACCTGGTCACCCCTCCACTTT.

This clone was counted between two and nine times. The rearrangement joins TRBV30 to TRBJ1-1; 8 bases line up with TRBD1. Germline V gives CDR1 GTSNPN, CDR2 SVGIG (reference sequence). The CDR3 consists of 13 residues. The trim removed 2 bases at V and 5 bases at J, leaving 4 bases unmatched. The CDR3 nucleotides read TGTGCCTGGAGTCAACAGGGGGGGACTGAAGCTTTCTTT. This translates into CAWSQQGGTEAFF. Full variable domain (outside the CDR3, taken from reference TRBV30 and TRBJ1-1): SQTIHQWPATLVQPVGSPLSLECTVEGTSNPNLYWYRQAAGRGLQLLFYSVGIGQISSEVPQNLSASRPQDRQFILSSKKLLLSDSGFYLCAWSQQGGTEAFFGQGTRLTVV.

The CDR3 coding sequence is TGCGCCAGCAGCATAAAGGGACAACCCGGAGCCGGGGCCAACGTCCTGACTTTC. As protein: CASSIKGQPGAGANVLTF. The chain has TRBV5-1 and TRBJ2-6; a possible D gene is TRBD1 (6 bases). The V gene lost 4 bases and the J gene lost 4 bases, with 21 bases spanning the gap. CDR1 is SGHRS and CDR2 is YFSETQ in the germline V gene. The CDR3 consists of 18 residues. The complete variable domain, with remaining parts taken from reference TRBV5-1 and TRBJ2-6, reads KAGVTQTPRYLIKTRGQQVTLSCSPISGHRSVSWYQQTPGQGLQFLFEYFSETQRNKGNFPGRFSGRQFSNSRSEMNVSTLELGDSALYLCASSIKGQPGAGANVLTFGAGSRLTVL.

This clone has a single count. The chain joins TRBV12-2 to TRBJ2-7; the table's D call, TRBD2, was not checked against the DNA. TRBV12-2 is a known pseudogene. This CDR3 comprises 15 residues. CDR3 bases: TGTGCAAGTCGCTTAGCGCGGAAACACTCCTACGAGCAGTACTTC. Amino acids: CASRLARKHSYEQYF.

The chain links TRBV6-5 to TRBJ2-3; 9 positions agree with TRBD2. The germline V gene encodes CDR1 MNHEY and CDR2 SVGAGI. V lost 2 bases, J lost 2 bases, and 5 bases stayed unmatched. The length of the CDR3 is 16 residues. CDR3 DNA: TGTGCCAGCAGTTACGGAGCGGGGGGTCCCACAGATACGCAGTATTTT. This translates into CASSYGAGGPTDTQYF.

This clone was counted a few times. The chain carries TRBV6-5 and TRBJ2-7; 7 positions agree with TRBD1. This CDR3 region has 14 residues. Germline CDR1 and CDR2: MNHEY and SVGAGI. After removal of 4 bases from V and 0 bases from J, the junction contained 3 bases not matched to a gene. CDR3 region: CASSSDRNSYEQYF. For the CDR3, the DNA is TGTGCCAGCAGTTCGGACAGGAACTCCTACGAGCAGTACTTC.

The chain combines TRBV5-6 with TRBJ1-1; D is ambiguous. The CDR3 runs 14 residues. CDR1 and CDR2 (germline): SGHDT, YYEEEE. Trimming removed 4 bases at V and 0 bases at J, with 10 bases between. Written as DNA, the CDR3 is TGTGCCAGCAGCCCAGTTGGCCTGAACACTGAAGCTTTCTTT. As protein: CASSPVGLNTEAFF.

This clone was observed a handful of times. The chain's CDR3 is CASSYSRGGPTDTQYF. In DNA, the CDR3 is TGTGCCAGCAGTTACTCTCGGGGGGGACCCACAGATACGCAGTATTTT. This chain connects TRBV6-7 to TRBJ2-3, with 8 bases aligning to TRBD2. TRBV6-7 is labeled an ORF, and its function is uncertain. The CDR3 is made up of 16 amino acids. V lost 0 bases to trimming and J lost 2 bases; unmatched junction nucleotides: 4.

The rearrangement joins TRBV30 to TRBJ1-4, with a weak D call TRBD1 (6 bases). CDR1 is GTSNPN, CDR2 SVGIG, per germline (reference sequence). This CDR3 spans 15 amino acids. V was shortened by 1 base and J by 0 bases, with 9 bases between the two germline ends. The CDR3 is CAWSGTAATNEKLFF. DNA of the CDR3: TGTGCCTGGAGTGGGACAGCTGCAACTAATGAAAAACTGTTTTTT.

This clone appeared once. CDR3 amino acids: CASSRDRGIAEAFF. CDR3 nucleotides: TGCGCCAGCAGCAGGGACAGGGGAATCGCTGAAGCTTTCTTT. The gene calls are TRBV5-1 and TRBJ1-1; 10 nucleotides align to TRBD1. J was trimmed by 6 bases and V by 4 bases; bases with no gene match: 6. From germline, CDR1 is SGHRS and CDR2 YFSETQ. There are 14 residues in the CDR3.

The chain couples TRBV27 to TRBJ1-2; D possibly corresponds to TRBD1 (5 bases). This CDR3 has 17 residues. Germline V gives CDR1 MNHEY, CDR2 SMNVEV (reference sequence). V was cut by 2 bases and J by 4 bases, with 20 bases left in between. As DNA, the CDR3 is TGTGCCAGCAGTTTAAGTTGGGGAACAGGAGCACCCTATGGCTACACCTTC. Amino acids: CASSLSWGTGAPYGYTF.

V usage is TRBV2 and J usage is TRBJ1-2; D remains unclear. V was shortened by 4 bases and J by 6 bases, with 12 bases between the two germline ends. The CDR3 covers 13 residues. Per germline, CDR1 SNHLY and CDR2 FYNNEI. The CDR3 loop reads CASSVNPADGYTF. In DNA form, the CDR3 reads TGTGCCAGCAGTGTTAACCCGGCGGATGGCTACACCTTC.

A single count supports this clone. The chain recombines TRBV7-9 with TRBJ2-3, with 10 bases fitting TRBD2. In germline, CDR1 is SEHNR, CDR2 FQNEAQ (reference sequence). J gave up 5 bases and V 0 bases, and 11 bases lay outside the gene matches. The CDR3 is 18 residues long. The CDR3 DNA reads TGTGCCAGCAGCTTAGCGTGGGGGACTAGCGAGGCGCGAGATACGCAGTATTTT. Translated, it gives CASSLAWGTSEARDTQYF. The variable domain in full, with the rest retrieved from reference TRBV7-9 and TRBJ2-3, is DTGVSQNPRHKITKRGQNVTFRCDPISEHNRLYWYRQTLGQGPEFLTYFQNEAQLEKSRLLSDRFSAERPKGSFSTLEIQRTEQGDSAMYLCASSLAWGTSEARDTQYFGPGTRLTVL.

This clone has a single count. The genes are TRBV9 and TRBJ2-2; D is unclear. Germline V CDR1 and CDR2: SGDLS, YYNGEE. The CDR3 sequence is 13 residues long. V was clipped by 1 base and J by 8 bases, with 9 bases between them. The CDR3 spells CASSVSRLGELFF. Written as DNA, the CDR3 is TGTGCCAGCAGCGTAAGCAGGTTAGGGGAGCTGTTTTTT. The whole variable domain, remainder taken from reference TRBV9 and TRBJ2-2, is DSGVTQTPKHLITATGQRVTLRCSPRSGDLSVYWYQQSLDQGLQFLIQYYNGEERAKGNILERFSAQQFPDLHSELNLSSLELGDSALYFCASSVSRLGELFFGEGSRLTVL.

The rearrangement uses TRBV13 and TRBJ1-3, with D possibly matching TRBD1 (6 bases). The CDR3 consists of 18 residues. V was clipped by 5 bases and J by 1 base, with 21 bases between them. Germline loops: CDR1 PRHDT, CDR2 FYEKMQ (reference sequence). The CDR3 sequence: CASSDISSGTLSGNTIYF. The CDR3 DNA sequence: TGTGCCAGCAGCGACATAAGTTCGGGGACATTGTCTGGAAACACCATATATTTT.